Listed below are T cell receptor beta chains from one sample, sequenced in a study of cytomegalovirus exposure and HLA in healthy donors. Profiled with immunoSEQ multiplex PCR; TCRdb holds only in-frame clones, not every one. This sample yields about 150,000 clones, of which 75% to 80% are seen a single time; roughly 0.7% belongs to the top ten. The source material was PBMCs. The receptors come from a male donor in good health and CMV-seronegative. The CDR3 runs from the conserved cysteine through the conserved F or W. The order of the fields is CDR3 DNA, CDR3 protein, D gene, clone size, V gene, J gene. The D gene is left open where the match is weak. Clone size appears in some rows only: once, few, many, or a class for an expanded clone.

CDR3 DNA: TGTGCCAGCAGTGTGACAGTCAATTCTGGAAACACCATATATTTT; CDR3 protein: CASSVTVNSGNTIYF; D gene: -; clone size: -; V gene: TRBV6-1; J gene: TRBJ1-3
CDR3 DNA: TGTGCCTGGTTCGCACTGAGTGAGATTTGGGGGCAGATCACGAATGAGCAGTTCTTC; CDR3 protein: CAWFALSEIWGQITNEQFF; D gene: -; clone size: -; V gene: TRBV30; J gene: TRBJ2-1
CDR3 DNA: TGCGCCAGCAGCCCTGCCGGGACAGCTAACTATGGCTACACCTTC; CDR3 protein: CASSPAGTANYGYTF; D gene: TRBD1; clone size: -; V gene: TRBV4-3; J gene: TRBJ1-2
CDR3 DNA: TGTGCCATCAGTCCTGCGGGACTAGCGGGAGAGACCCAGTACTTC; CDR3 protein: CAISPAGLAGETQYF; D gene: TRBD2; clone size: -; V gene: TRBV10-3; J gene: TRBJ2-5
CDR3 DNA: TGTGCCAGCAGGAGGACAGGGATCTCTGGAAACACCATATATTTT; CDR3 protein: CASRRTGISGNTIYF; D gene: TRBD1; clone size: -; V gene: TRBV6-1; J gene: TRBJ1-3
CDR3 DNA: TGTGCCAGCAGCTTACGAGGGACTGAAGCTTTCTTT; CDR3 protein: CASSLRGTEAFF; D gene: -; clone size: -; V gene: TRBV13; J gene: TRBJ1-1
CDR3 DNA: TGTGCCAGCAGTACTCGACAGGCTTACAATGAGCAGTTCTTC; CDR3 protein: CASSTRQAYNEQFF; D gene: -; clone size: few; V gene: TRBV6-5; J gene: TRBJ2-1
CDR3 DNA: TGTGCCAGCACCGCAGGGGGGTATAATTCACCCCTCCACTTT; CDR3 protein: CASTAGGYNSPLHF; D gene: TRBD1; clone size: -; V gene: TRBV27; J gene: TRBJ1-6
CDR3 DNA: TGTTCCAGCAGCTTCTGGGGGCGGGACACTGAAGCTTTCTTT; CDR3 protein: CSSSFWGRDTEAFF; D gene: -; clone size: once; V gene: TRBV7-9; J gene: TRBJ1-1
CDR3 DNA: TGTGCCTGGAGTGGGCAGGGGTGGACTGAAGCTTTCTTT; CDR3 protein: CAWSGQGWTEAFF; D gene: -; clone size: -; V gene: TRBV30; J gene: TRBJ1-1
CDR3 DNA: TGTGCCAGTAGTAGGGAGGAGACCCAGTACTTC; CDR3 protein: CASSREETQYF; D gene: -; clone size: -; V gene: TRBV19; J gene: TRBJ2-5
CDR3 DNA: TGTGCCAGCAGCAGGACTAGCGGGGGCTTCAATGAGCAGTTCTTC; CDR3 protein: CASSRTSGGFNEQFF; D gene: TRBD2; clone size: few; V gene: TRBV7-2; J gene: TRBJ2-1
CDR3 DNA: TGCGCCAGCAGCCCCGGGGGGGCCCTTTCCTACAATGAGCAGTTCTTC; CDR3 protein: CASSPGGALSYNEQFF; D gene: TRBD2; clone size: -; V gene: TRBV4-1; J gene: TRBJ2-1
CDR3 DNA: TGTGCCTGGAGTGTAGGGACAGGCTTTAATGAAAAACTGTTTTTT; CDR3 protein: CAWSVGTGFNEKLFF; D gene: TRBD1; clone size: -; V gene: TRBV30; J gene: TRBJ1-4
CDR3 DNA: TGTGCCAGCAGCTTAACGGGGTTGACTGAAGCTTTCTTT; CDR3 protein: CASSLTGLTEAFF; D gene: -; clone size: -; V gene: TRBV7-6; J gene: TRBJ1-1
CDR3 DNA: TGCGCCAGCAGCCAGGCCACTAGCGGGAGGTCTTACGAGCAGTACTTC; CDR3 protein: CASSQATSGRSYEQYF; D gene: TRBD2; clone size: -; V gene: TRBV4-3; J gene: TRBJ2-7
CDR3 DNA: TGCGCCAGCAGTCAATCACCGACAAATACCTCCAATGAGCAGTTCTTC; CDR3 protein: CASSQSPTNTSNEQFF; D gene: -; clone size: -; V gene: TRBV23-1; J gene: TRBJ2-1
CDR3 DNA: TGTGCCAGCAGCGTAGGGGCAGGTTCTAACTATGGCTACACCTTC; CDR3 protein: CASSVGAGSNYGYTF; D gene: -; clone size: -; V gene: TRBV9; J gene: TRBJ1-2
CDR3 DNA: TGTGCCAGCAGCCAGGGGACCGTGACAGATACGCAGTATTTT; CDR3 protein: CASSQGTVTDTQYF; D gene: -; clone size: -; V gene: TRBV6-6; J gene: TRBJ2-3
CDR3 DNA: TGTGCCAGCAGCTTCCTTCGGAGGGACGAGCAGTACTTC; CDR3 protein: CASSFLRRDEQYF; D gene: -; clone size: -; V gene: TRBV11-3; J gene: TRBJ2-7
CDR3 DNA: TGTGCCAGTAGTACCACAGGGCAAGAGACCCAGTACTTC; CDR3 protein: CASSTTGQETQYF; D gene: -; clone size: -; V gene: TRBV19; J gene: TRBJ2-5
CDR3 DNA: TGCGCCAGCAGCTTGGGCGACAGTTCCCTCAACTATGGCTACACCTTC; CDR3 protein: CASSLGDSSLNYGYTF; D gene: -; clone size: -; V gene: TRBV5-1; J gene: TRBJ1-2
CDR3 DNA: TGTGCCAGCAGCGTATCTGCAGGGCATACGCAGTATTTT; CDR3 protein: CASSVSAGHTQYF; D gene: -; clone size: -; V gene: TRBV9; J gene: TRBJ2-3
CDR3 DNA: TGCAGCGTTGAAGGTCAGGGGGCTGAGACCCAGTACTTC; CDR3 protein: CSVEGQGAETQYF; D gene: TRBD1; clone size: -; V gene: TRBV29-1; J gene: TRBJ2-5
CDR3 DNA: TGCGCCAGCAGCCCGCAGGAGAACACCGGGGAGCTGTTTTTT; CDR3 protein: CASSPQENTGELFF; D gene: -; clone size: once; V gene: TRBV4-1; J gene: TRBJ2-2
CDR3 DNA: TGTGCCAGCAGCTCAGGCACAGGGACGAACACTGAAGCTTTCTTT; CDR3 protein: CASSSGTGTNTEAFF; D gene: -; clone size: -; V gene: TRBV9; J gene: TRBJ1-1
CDR3 DNA: TGTGCCAGCAGCCACGGGGGACAGGGGGAATTTGAGCAGTTCTTC; CDR3 protein: CASSHGGQGEFEQFF; D gene: TRBD1; clone size: -; V gene: TRBV7-7; J gene: TRBJ2-1
CDR3 DNA: TGCAGCGCCCGGACAGGGGTCTACGAGCAGTACTTC; CDR3 protein: CSARTGVYEQYF; D gene: TRBD1; clone size: -; V gene: TRBV29-1; J gene: TRBJ2-7
CDR3 DNA: TGTGCCAGCAGTTTATTGGCATTGAACACTGAAGCTTTCTTT; CDR3 protein: CASSLLALNTEAFF; D gene: -; clone size: -; V gene: TRBV27; J gene: TRBJ1-1
CDR3 DNA: TGTGCCAGCTCAGCGGGACAGAATAATTCACCCCTCCACTTT; CDR3 protein: CASSAGQNNSPLHF; D gene: TRBD1; clone size: -; V gene: TRBV18; J gene: TRBJ1-6
CDR3 DNA: TGTGCCAGCTCACCAACGGGGGGCCGCTCCTACGAGCAGTACTTC; CDR3 protein: CASSPTGGRSYEQYF; D gene: -; clone size: few; V gene: TRBV18; J gene: TRBJ2-7
CDR3 DNA: TGTGCCAGCAGCGTAGAGCTAGGGGCTCGAGAAGCTTTCTTT; CDR3 protein: CASSVELGAREAFF; D gene: -; clone size: few; V gene: TRBV9; J gene: TRBJ1-1
CDR3 DNA: TGTGCCAGCAGTTATACTAGCGGGACTTACAATGAGCAGTTCTTC; CDR3 protein: CASSYTSGTYNEQFF; D gene: TRBD2; clone size: few; V gene: TRBV6-5; J gene: TRBJ2-1
CDR3 DNA: TGTGCCTGGAGTGTACTGGGAGGGAGGAATGAGCAGTTCTTC; CDR3 protein: CAWSVLGGRNEQFF; D gene: TRBD2; clone size: -; V gene: TRBV30; J gene: TRBJ2-1
CDR3 DNA: TGTGCCAGCAGTTACCGAATAGGGGGCGACGGCTACACCTTC; CDR3 protein: CASSYRIGGDGYTF; D gene: TRBD1; clone size: -; V gene: TRBV6-5; J gene: TRBJ1-2
CDR3 DNA: TGTGCCAGCTCACCAGCCGGGACAGGGGCGTTCTATGGCTACACCTTC; CDR3 protein: CASSPAGTGAFYGYTF; D gene: TRBD1; clone size: many; V gene: TRBV18; J gene: TRBJ1-2
CDR3 DNA: TGTGCCAGCAGCCAGCCTAGGCTAGCGGGAGCCTACGAGCAGTACTTC; CDR3 protein: CASSQPRLAGAYEQYF; D gene: TRBD2; clone size: -; V gene: TRBV4-2; J gene: TRBJ2-7
CDR3 DNA: TGTGCCAGCAGCTTGTGGGGGGGAGGTGGGTTCTTC; CDR3 protein: CASSLWGGGGFF; D gene: TRBD2; clone size: -; V gene: TRBV5-6; J gene: TRBJ2-1
CDR3 DNA: TGCGCCAGCAGCCAAGTTGCGGGGGTATTTTTGGCTTTCTTT; CDR3 protein: CASSQVAGVFLAFF; D gene: -; clone size: -; V gene: TRBV4-1; J gene: TRBJ1-1
CDR3 DNA: TGTGCCAGCAGCTTTCCCGGAACCGGGGGGGCGGTGAACAATGAGCAGTTCTTC; CDR3 protein: CASSFPGTGGAVNNEQFF; D gene: TRBD2; clone size: -; V gene: TRBV5-6; J gene: TRBJ2-1
CDR3 DNA: TGTGCCATCAAACGAGAGAGGACAGATACGCAGTATTTT; CDR3 protein: CAIKRERTDTQYF; D gene: -; clone size: few; V gene: TRBV10-3; J gene: TRBJ2-3
CDR3 DNA: TGTGCCAGCAGCTTCGCTAGCGGAGCGTCCTACGAGCAGTACTTC; CDR3 protein: CASSFASGASYEQYF; D gene: TRBD2; clone size: -; V gene: TRBV11-3; J gene: TRBJ2-7
CDR3 DNA: TGTGCCAGCAGCCTTACAGGGAACTATGGCTACACCTTC; CDR3 protein: CASSLTGNYGYTF; D gene: -; clone size: -; V gene: TRBV6-5; J gene: TRBJ1-2
CDR3 DNA: TGCGCCAGCAGTCAAAATCGGACTAGCGGCTACGAGCAGTACTTC; CDR3 protein: CASSQNRTSGYEQYF; D gene: TRBD2; clone size: -; V gene: TRBV23-1; J gene: TRBJ2-7
CDR3 DNA: TGTGCCAGCAGCTTAACGAAGGGGGCGAACACTGAAGCTTTCTTT; CDR3 protein: CASSLTKGANTEAFF; D gene: TRBD1; clone size: -; V gene: TRBV7-3; J gene: TRBJ1-1
CDR3 DNA: TGTGCCAGCAGCTACAGGGTTCAAGAGACCCAGTACTTC; CDR3 protein: CASSYRVQETQYF; D gene: -; clone size: few; V gene: TRBV7-2; J gene: TRBJ2-5
CDR3 DNA: TGTGCCAGCAGCGCAAGGGACTCACCCTACGAGCAGTACTTC; CDR3 protein: CASSARDSPYEQYF; D gene: -; clone size: -; V gene: TRBV11-3; J gene: TRBJ2-7
CDR3 DNA: TGTGCCAGCAGCTTAGCGCCGCCGGGGGGCACTGAAGCTTTCTTT; CDR3 protein: CASSLAPPGGTEAFF; D gene: -; clone size: -; V gene: TRBV7-6; J gene: TRBJ1-1
CDR3 DNA: TGTGCCAGCAGCCAAGGGGAGGGGCTGAGCACAGATACGCAGTATTTT; CDR3 protein: CASSQGEGLSTDTQYF; D gene: TRBD2; clone size: once; V gene: TRBV4-2; J gene: TRBJ2-3
CDR3 DNA: TGTGCCAGCAGTGAAGGACAGGGGGCCTACGAGCAGTACTTC; CDR3 protein: CASSEGQGAYEQYF; D gene: TRBD1; clone size: -; V gene: TRBV2; J gene: TRBJ2-7
CDR3 DNA: TGTGCTAGTGGACCGGGGACAGGGGGCTATGGCTACACCTTC; CDR3 protein: CASGPGTGGYGYTF; D gene: TRBD1; clone size: -; V gene: TRBV12-5; J gene: TRBJ1-2